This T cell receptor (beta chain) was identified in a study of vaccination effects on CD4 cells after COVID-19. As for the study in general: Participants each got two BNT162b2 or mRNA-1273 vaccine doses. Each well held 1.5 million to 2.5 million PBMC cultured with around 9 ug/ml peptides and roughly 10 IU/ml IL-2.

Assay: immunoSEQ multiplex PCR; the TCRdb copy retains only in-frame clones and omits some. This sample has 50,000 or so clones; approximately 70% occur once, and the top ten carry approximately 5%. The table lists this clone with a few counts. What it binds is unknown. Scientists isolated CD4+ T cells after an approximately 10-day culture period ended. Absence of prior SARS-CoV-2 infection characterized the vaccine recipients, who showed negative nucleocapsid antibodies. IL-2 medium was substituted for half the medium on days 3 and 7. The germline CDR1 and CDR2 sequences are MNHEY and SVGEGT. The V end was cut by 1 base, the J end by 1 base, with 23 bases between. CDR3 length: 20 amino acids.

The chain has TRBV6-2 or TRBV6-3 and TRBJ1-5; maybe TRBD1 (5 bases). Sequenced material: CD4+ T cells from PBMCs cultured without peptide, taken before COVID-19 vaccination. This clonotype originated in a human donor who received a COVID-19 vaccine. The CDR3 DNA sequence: TGTGCCAGCAGTTACTTCCTCGGGGGTGGAGGACGCAGCAGCAATCAGCCCCAGCATTTT. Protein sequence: CASSYFLGGGGRSSNQPQHF.